Following are 24 T cell receptor beta chains from one sample sequenced in a study of shared clonotypes between healthy human individuals. Sequenced by immunoSEQ multiplex PCR; TCRdb stores in-frame clones only, minus some. The sample includes over a million clones, over 95% of them seen just once. The sample comprised naive CD4+ T cells sorted from blood. Subset defined: CD45RA+ positively selected. Every receptor here comes from a man aged 25 to 40 in good health.

The DNA of the CDR3 is TGCAGCGTTGAGGAGACCAGGAGAAGCTTCCAGTACTTC. It yields the protein CSVEETRRSFQYF. This chain connects TRBV29-1 to TRBJ2-7; D is uncertain. The CDR3 totals 13 residues. V was shortened by 3 bases and J by 10 bases, with 19 bases between the two germline ends. In germline, CDR1 is SQVTM, CDR2 ANQGSEA.

The genes are TRBV15 and TRBJ1-1, with no clear D. Germline-derived CDR1 and CDR2 are LNHNV and YYDKDF (reference sequence). Trimming removed 0 bases at V and 11 bases at J, with 19 bases between. The CDR3 is 15 amino acids. The CDR3 here is CATSRDFRAGLEAFF. The CDR3 nucleotides are TGTGCCACCAGCAGAGATTTCCGCGCGGGGTTAGAGGCTTTCTTT.

J is TRBJ2-7 and V is TRBV21-1. TRBV21-1 is a pseudogene segment. There are 14 residues in the CDR3. The CDR3 sequence: CASSLHGGTYEQYF. In DNA form, the CDR3 reads TGTGCCAGCAGCTTGCATGGGGGTACCTACGAGCAGTACTTC.

The rearrangement joins TRBV11-3 to TRBJ2-7, with D unresolved. The CDR3 is 14 amino acids. Trimming left V 1 base short and J 7 bases short, with 14 bases between. CDR1 and CDR2 (germline): SGHNT, YENEEA. Written as DNA, the CDR3 is TGTGCCAGCAGCTTAGTGTCCTGGGGTGGGGAGCAGTACTTC. This encodes CASSLVSWGGEQYF.

The genes are TRBV5-1 and TRBJ2-1; TRBD1 agrees at 7 bases. This CDR3 comprises 14 residues. Germline-derived CDR1 and CDR2 are SGHRS and YFSETQ. V was pared by 4 bases and J by 2 bases, with 3 bases of the junction left unmatched. CDR3 sequence (DNA): TGCGCCAGCAGCACGGACAGGCCCTACAATGAGCAGTTCTTC. Its protein product is CASSTDRPYNEQFF.

The chain links TRBV6-6 to TRBJ2-2; 9 bases are shared with TRBD1. CDR3 length equals 16 residues. V shed 5 bases, J shed 6 bases, and the junction held 10 bases outside the gene matches. Germline V gene sequence: CDR1 MNHNY, CDR2 SVGAGI (reference sequence). CDR3: CASSNPGQGISGELFF. In nucleotides, the CDR3 is TGTGCCAGCAGTAATCCGGGACAGGGTATTTCCGGGGAGCTGTTTTTT.

This chain connects TRBV10-1 to TRBJ2-7; 7 bases line up with TRBD1. The CDR3 is 14 residues long. J lost 0 bases, V lost 7 bases, and 6 bases had no gene match. The germline V gene has CDR1 WNHNN and CDR2 SYGVQD (reference sequence). The CDR3 bases are TGCGCCAGCAAGACAGGGTTTGTCTCCTACGAGCAGTACTTC. This sequence encodes CASKTGFVSYEQYF.

The chain recombines TRBV18 with TRBJ1-1; D is undetermined. V lost 2 bases and J 11 bases, leaving 18 bases between the germline ends. This CDR3 comprises 14 residues. The germline V gene encodes CDR1 KGHSH and CDR2 LQKENI. The chain's CDR3 is CASSPGSPNSLAFF. The CDR3 DNA reads as TGTGCCAGCTCACCAGGGTCACCCAACTCTCTGGCTTTCTTT.

This chain joins TRBV5-1 and TRBJ1-1; D unresolved. Germline CDR1 reads SGHRS; CDR2 reads YFSETQ. This CDR3 contains 13 residues. With 1 base removed from V and 0 bases from J, the gap between germline ends came to 4 bases. CDR3 in DNA: TGCGCCAGCAGCTTGTTGGTGAACACTGAAGCTTTCTTT. Protein: CASSLLVNTEAFF.

V is TRBV30 and J is TRBJ2-7; unclear D gene. The V end lost 4 bases, the J end lost 3 bases, and 19 bases lay between the germline ends. The CDR3 contains 15 residues. Per the germline V gene, CDR1 is GTSNPN and CDR2 is SVGIG (reference sequence). Here the CDR3 reads CAWTAFSGDIYEQYF. The CDR3 bases are TGTGCCTGGACCGCGTTTTCAGGAGATATCTACGAGCAGTACTTC.

The chain links TRBV5-1 to TRBJ2-1, with TRBD2 matching 9 bases. The CDR3 runs to 15 residues. The J segment lost 4 bases and the V segment lost 0 bases, leaving 2 bases of the junction unmatched. Germline-derived CDR1 and CDR2 are SGHRS and YFSETQ. For the CDR3, the DNA is TGCGCCAGCAGCTTGGTTAGCGGGGGATACAATGAGCAGTTCTTC. This gives the protein CASSLVSGGYNEQFF.

Notes on this clone: Relative to the germline gene, one junction end is altered; a read error may explain this. The chain combines TRBV7-7 with TRBJ2-1; D is unresolved. The germline CDR1 and CDR2 sequences are SSHAT and FNYEAQ (reference sequence). This CDR3 is 12 amino acids long. CDR3 nucleotide sequence: TGTGCTAGCAGCTCATCAGGTACCGAGCAGTTCTTC. It codes for CASSSSGTEQFF.

The J gene is TRBJ2-4, the V gene TRBV6-5; tentative D call: TRBD1 (6 bases). This CDR3 spans 16 amino acids. V dropped 2 bases and J dropped 2 bases, with 13 bases sitting between them. Germline V gene data show CDR1 as MNHEY and CDR2 as SVGAGI. For the CDR3, the DNA is TGTGCCAGCAGTTACGCACAGGGATCGTCCAAAAACATTCAGTACTTC. Its translation is CASSYAQGSSKNIQYF.

This rearrangement joins TRBV4-3 to TRBJ1-5, with TRBD1 identical over 7 bases. The V and J ends lost 1 base and 2 bases, in that order; junction bases with no gene match: 11. From germline, CDR1 is LGHNA and CDR2 YSLEER. This CDR3 has 18 residues. The CDR3 spells CASSQGQWPTGGNQPQHF. CDR3 nucleotides: TGCGCCAGCAGCCAAGGTCAGTGGCCTACAGGGGGCAATCAGCCCCAGCATTTT.

In regard to this clone: Other DNA sequences in this specimen translate into the identical CDR3. V usage is TRBV5-1 and J usage is TRBJ2-7; tentative D call: TRBD2 (5 bases). The ends were cut back, 0 bases at V and 6 bases at J, with 10 bases in the middle. The CDR3 runs 13 residues. Germline V gene sequence: CDR1 SGHRS, CDR2 YFSETQ. The CDR3 sequence is CASSLGRAGEQYF. The DNA of the CDR3 is TGCGCCAGCAGCTTGGGTAGGGCGGGCGAGCAGTACTTC. Using reference TRBV5-1 and TRBJ2-7 for the parts outside the CDR3, the full variable domain is KAGVTQTPRYLIKTRGQQVTLSCSPISGHRSVSWYQQTPGQGLQFLFEYFSETQRNKGNFPGRFSGRQFSNSRSEMNVSTLELGDSALYLCASSLGRAGEQYFGPGTRLTVT.

The rearrangement links TRBV28 to TRBJ1-4, with 9 bases matching TRBD1. V was pared by 3 bases and J by 7 bases, with 6 bases of the junction left unmatched. The CDR3 runs to 15 residues. Germline lookup yields CDR1 MDHEN and CDR2 SYDVKM. The CDR3 region has the DNA TGTGCCAGCAGTTTTACAGGGGGCATCGGTGAAAAACTGTTTTTT. It encodes CASSFTGGIGEKLFF.

The chain has TRBV29-1 and TRBJ1-2, with D possibly being TRBD1 (6 bases). The CDR3 has 14 amino acids. Germline assignment: CDR1 SQVTM and CDR2 ANQGSEA. V was cut by 4 bases and J by 6 bases, with 18 bases left in between. The CDR3 DNA reads TGCAGCGTTGGCGGGACACGAGGATTCAATGGCTACACCTTC. As protein: CSVGGTRGFNGYTF.

This chain joins TRBV28 and TRBJ1-3; perhaps TRBD1 as D (6 bases). V was cut by 3 bases and J by 0 bases, with 12 bases left in between. From germline, CDR1 is MDHEN and CDR2 SYDVKM. The length of the CDR3 is 16 residues. In nucleotides, the CDR3 is TGTGCCAGCAGTTTGTTCGGACAGCGCTCTGGAAACACCATATATTTT. Its protein product is CASSLFGQRSGNTIYF.

V usage is TRBV7-9 and J usage is TRBJ2-7; TRBD1 matches 7 bases. Trimming at V came to 2 bases and at J to 1 base, leaving 8 bases not matched to a gene. The germline V gene encodes CDR1 SEHNR and CDR2 FQNEAQ (reference sequence). This CDR3 region has 16 residues. CDR3 sequence: CASSLSSTGKSYEQYF. DNA of the CDR3: TGTGCCAGCAGCTTATCATCGACAGGGAAGTCCTACGAGCAGTACTTC.

This chain joins TRBV25-1 and TRBJ2-3, with 7 bases lining up with TRBD2. Trimming at V came to 1 base and at J to 2 bases, leaving 12 bases not matched to a gene. This CDR3 has 18 residues. The germline V gene has CDR1 MGHDK and CDR2 SYGVNS. The DNA of the CDR3 is TGTGCCAGCAGTGAATCCCGCCGAGGTGGGGGGGTCACAGATACGCAGTATTTT. Residues: CASSESRRGGGVTDTQYF.

In nucleotides, the CDR3 is TGTGCCAGCAGCTATCTACCCTCTGGGGCCAACGTCCTGACTTTC. Amino acid sequence: CASSYLPSGANVLTF. The gene calls are TRBV28 and TRBJ2-6; D is undetermined. Trimming removed 6 bases at V and 0 bases at J, with 9 bases between. Germline V gene lookup returns CDR1 MDHEN and CDR2 SYDVKM. This CDR3 is 15 amino acids long.

The chain couples TRBV14 to TRBJ2-6; perhaps D is TRBD1 or TRBD2 (5 bases each). Germline V gives CDR1 SGHDN, CDR2 FVKESK. CDR3 length: 18 amino acids. V dropped 0 bases and J dropped 0 bases, with 12 bases sitting between them. The CDR3 region is CASSQDEGPSSGANVLTF. The CDR3 DNA reads as TGTGCCAGCAGCCAAGATGAGGGGCCCAGCTCTGGGGCCAACGTCCTGACTTTC.

The J gene is TRBJ2-7, the V gene TRBV19; no reliable D call. Trimming stripped 4 bases from V and 3 bases from J, with 10 bases between. CDR1 LNHDA and CDR2 SQIVND come from the germline V gene (reference sequence). The CDR3 spans 13 residues. The CDR3, as DNA: TGTGCCAGTAGTAGGGGTTTTGGCTACGAGCAGTACTTC. This translates into CASSRGFGYEQYF. The whole variable domain, filled in from reference TRBV19 and TRBJ2-7, reads DGGITQSPKYLFRKEGQNVTLSCEQNLNHDAMYWYRQDPGQGLRLIYYSQIVNDFQKGDIAEGYSVSREKKESFPLTVTSAQKNPTAFYLCASSRGFGYEQYFGPGTRLTVT.

This clone appeared once. The chain links TRBV2 to TRBJ2-7, with 8 bases that match TRBD1. Germline V gene data show CDR1 as SNHLY and CDR2 as FYNNEI. The CDR3 totals 14 residues. The trim removed 4 bases at V and 4 bases at J, leaving 6 bases unmatched. The CDR3 sequence: CASSVPGTGYEQYF. CDR3 in DNA: TGTGCCAGCAGTGTCCCCGGGACAGGTTACGAGCAGTACTTC.